These T cell receptor beta chains were read from a single sample in a study of shared clonotypes between healthy human individuals. Profiling relied on immunoSEQ multiplex PCR, and the TCRdb table lists in-frame clones only, not all of them. The repertoire has about half a million clones, approximately 81% of them found once; the top ten carry roughly 12%. Sequenced sample: PBMCs. These receptors were taken from a woman aged 40 to 50 in good health. Some clones in this sample may be carry-over from other donors' samples. CDR3s include the opening cysteine and the closing phenylalanine or tryptophan. D genes are given only for firm matches. Clone size is shown for a subset of rows, as once, few, many or a class of expanded clone.

V gene	D gene	clone size	J gene	CDR3 length	CDR3 DNA	CDR3 protein
TRBV20-1	.	.	TRBJ2-7	11	TGCAGTGCGCGGGACTCCTACGAGCAGTACTTC	CSARDSYEQYF
TRBV5-4	TRBD2	once	TRBJ2-7	17	TGTGCCAGCAGCTCTTCCCTTACTAGCGGGAGGGTATCCGAGCAGTACTTC	CASSSSLTSGRVSEQYF
TRBV7-9	TRBD2	.	TRBJ2-7	15	TGTGCCAGCAGCTCTAGCGGGAGAGGGGTAGACGAGCAGTACTTC	CASSSSGRGVDEQYF
TRBV18	.	.	TRBJ1-5	14	TGTGCCAGCTCATCCGGACGGGACAATCAGCCCCAGCATTTT	CASSSGRDNQPQHF
TRBV5-1	TRBD2	.	TRBJ2-4	15	TGCGCCAGCAGCCCCGGGGGGTTAGCCAAAAACATTCAGTACTTC	CASSPGGLAKNIQYF
TRBV6-6	.	.	TRBJ1-3	13	TGTGCCAGCAGGTTACAGGGAGGAAACACCATATATTTT	CASRLQGGNTIYF
TRBV5-4	TRBD2	.	TRBJ2-7	14	TGTGCCAGCAGCCCTAGCGGGAGGACCTACGAGCAGTACTTC	CASSPSGRTYEQYF
TRBV30	.	.	TRBJ2-7	13	TGTGCCTGGAGTTCGGATTTAACGTACGAGCAGTACTTC	CAWSSDLTYEQYF
TRBV6-6	TRBD1	.	TRBJ2-1	14	TGTGCCAGCATCGTCGACAGGGCGATAGGGGAGCAGTTCTTC	CASIVDRAIGEQFF
TRBV18	.	.	TRBJ1-2	14	TGTGCCAGCTCACAACCGGGAAGGGGACGTAGCTACACCTTC	CASSQPGRGRSYTF
TRBV7-7	TRBD2	once	TRBJ2-1	14	TGTGCTAGCAGTCCGACTAGCGGGCACAATGAGCAGTTCTTC	CASSPTSGHNEQFF
TRBV2	TRBD2	.	TRBJ2-7	14	TGTGCCAGCAGGTCTGGGCGGGAGTACGGGGAGCAGTACTTC	CASRSGREYGEQYF
TRBV5-8	.	.	TRBJ1-5	14	TGTGCCAGCAGCTCGGAGATGGCAGATCAGCCCCAGCATTTT	CASSSEMADQPQHF
TRBV28	.	once	TRBJ2-7	15	TGTGCCAGCAGGGGGGGGGCTAGCGAATCCTACGAGCAGTACTTC	CASRGGASESYEQYF
TRBV7-7	.	.	TRBJ2-5	16	TGTGCTAGCAGCGTAGGAGGGACCAGGAGGACAGAGACCCAGTACTTC	CASSVGGTRRTETQYF
TRBV5-6	.	few	TRBJ1-1	15	TGTGCCAGCAGCCCGGCAACTCTGGTGAACACTGAAGCTTTCTTT	CASSPATLVNTEAFF
TRBV5-8	.	.	TRBJ2-7	11	TGTGCCAGCAGCCCCCGACGGGAGCAGTACTTC	CASSPRREQYF
TRBV5-8	.	few	TRBJ1-1	12	TGTGCCAGCAGCTTGTATGGGGCGAAAGCTTTCTTT	CASSLYGAKAFF
TRBV10-3	.	.	TRBJ1-1	13	TGTGCCATCACCAAAGACTTGAACACTGAAGCTTTCTTT	CAITKDLNTEAFF
TRBV11-2	.	.	TRBJ1-3	18	TGTGCCAGCAGCTCAATAAGAGGCAGGGCCCCCCCTGGAAACACCATATATTTT	CASSSIRGRAPPGNTIYF
TRBV7-3	.	.	TRBJ2-6	14	TGTGCCAGCAGCGGCAGCTCTGGGGCCAACGTCCTGACTTTC	CASSGSSGANVLTF
TRBV10-2	.	once	TRBJ2-5	11	TGCGCCAGCAGTGAGGGAGAGACCCAGTACTTC	CASSEGETQYF
TRBV10-1	TRBD2	.	TRBJ2-1	18	TGCGCCAGCAGTGAGCCTTCGAAGCGGCTAGCGGGAGTAAGAGAGCAGTTCTTC	CASSEPSKRLAGVREQFF
TRBV18	.	many	TRBJ2-5	11	TGTGCCAGCTCACCAGAGGGGGCCCAGTACTTC	CASSPEGAQYF
TRBV5-1	.	.	TRBJ2-7	14	TGCGCCAGCAGCTATGATAGCGGAGATTACGAGCAGTACTTC	CASSYDSGDYEQYF
TRBV4-3	.	.	TRBJ1-5	14	TGCGCCAGCAGCCCCCATATTAGCAACCAGCCCCAGCATTTT	CASSPHISNQPQHF
TRBV21-1	.	.	TRBJ1-1	11	TGTGCCAGCAAGATTGACACTGAAGCTTTCTTT	CASKIDTEAFF
TRBV4-1	.	few	TRBJ1-4	17	TGCGCCAGCAGCCAAGCGATGTTTCTATCATATAATGAAAAACTGTTTTTT	CASSQAMFLSYNEKLFF
TRBV10-3	TRBD2	once	TRBJ2-7	14	TGTGCCATCAGGGCCGGGACTAGCGGCGACGAGCAGTACTTC	CAIRAGTSGDEQYF